The 11 T cell receptor beta chains below were found in one sample sequenced in a study of CXCR3-negative and CXCR3-positive naive CD8 T cells. General study points: CXCR3-positive naive cells carried more hydrophobic TRB CDR3s than CXCR3-negative naive cells did.

Their target antigens are unknown. It was by 5' RACE with UMI labels that the TRB cDNA libraries were prepared. TCRdb reprocessed the 5' RACE reads; each CDR3 protein has one entry and no DNA is given. The sample holds 140,000 to 150,000 distinct CDR3 sequences. The sequenced sample was naive CXCR3+ CD8+ T cells from blood. This sample's subset: CD45RO-CCR7+CD27+CD95- naive CD8+ T cells expressing CXCR3 (TNR3+). Receptors originate from a human donor in good health. Some clones in this sample may be carry-over from other donors' samples.

The V and J genes are TRBV12-3 or TRBV12-4 and TRBJ2-2; the TCRdb D gene call, TRBD1, has no DNA to confirm it. This CDR3 region has 17 residues. CDR3: CASSLGSRGGGTGELFF.

The rearrangement links TRBV12-3 or TRBV12-4 to TRBJ1-2; TCRdb names TRBD1, which stays unverified in the absence of DNA. The CDR3 spans 16 residues. This CDR3 is CASSLFLQGSGYGYTF.

The chain is built from TRBV6-2 or TRBV6-3 and TRBJ2-7. The CDR3 is made up of 15 amino acids. Germline CDR1 is MNHEY and CDR2 is SVGEGT. CDR3 amino acids: CASSYSISTTYEQYF.

The chain combines TRBV6-5 with TRBJ2-7. The germline V gene encodes CDR1 MNHEY and CDR2 SVGAGI. The CDR3 spans 13 residues. CDR3 protein: CASSYGQIYEQYF.

The rearrangement links TRBV7-9 to TRBJ2-7; TCRdb indicates TRBD2, and absent DNA this call remains unverified. The CDR3 consists of 12 residues. CDR1 SEHNR and CDR2 FQNEAQ come from the germline V gene (reference sequence). The CDR3 sequence: CASAVGGGEQYF.

This rearrangement joins TRBV5-1 to TRBJ2-2. This CDR3 has 15 residues. CDR1 and CDR2 (germline): SGHRS, YFSETQ. CDR3 in amino acids: CASSLAVSYTGELFF. Drawing the rest from reference TRBV5-1 and TRBJ2-2, the complete variable domain is KAGVTQTPRYLIKTRGQQVTLSCSPISGHRSVSWYQQTPGQGLQFLFEYFSETQRNKGNFPGRFSGRQFSNSRSEMNVSTLELGDSALYLCASSLAVSYTGELFFGEGSRLTVL.

This chain connects TRBV6-2 or TRBV6-3 to TRBJ2-7. In germline, CDR1 is MNHEY, CDR2 SVGEGT. The CDR3 extends over 11 amino acids. CDR3 amino acids: CASSYIHEQYF.

The gene calls are TRBV19 and TRBJ2-1; TCRdb's D call, TRBD2, is unchecked because there is no DNA. The CDR3 is made up of 15 amino acids. Germline V gene data show CDR1 as LNHDA and CDR2 as SQIVND (reference sequence). CDR3 in amino acids: CASSGLAGESGEQFF. Using reference TRBV19 and TRBJ2-1 for the parts outside the CDR3, the full variable domain is DGGITQSPKYLFRKEGQNVTLSCEQNLNHDAMYWYRQDPGQGLRLIYYSQIVNDFQKGDIAEGYSVSREKKESFPLTVTSAQKNPTAFYLCASSGLAGESGEQFFGPGTRLTVL.

The chain combines TRBV20-1 with TRBJ1-5. The CDR3 runs 15 residues. Germline V CDR1 and CDR2: DFQATT, SNEGSKA (reference sequence). The CDR3: CSARDPQSLNQPQHF.

The chain employs TRBV7-8 and TRBJ1-1; TCRdb names TRBD1, which stays unverified in the absence of DNA. The CDR3 spans 17 residues. CDR1 is SGHVS and CDR2 is FQNEAQ in the germline V gene. CDR3: CASSLRDGGIRNTEAFF.

CDR3 region: CSVESQGPNYGYTF. This rearrangement joins TRBV29-1 to TRBJ1-2. The CDR3 spans 14 residues. Germline V gives CDR1 SQVTM, CDR2 ANQGSEA.